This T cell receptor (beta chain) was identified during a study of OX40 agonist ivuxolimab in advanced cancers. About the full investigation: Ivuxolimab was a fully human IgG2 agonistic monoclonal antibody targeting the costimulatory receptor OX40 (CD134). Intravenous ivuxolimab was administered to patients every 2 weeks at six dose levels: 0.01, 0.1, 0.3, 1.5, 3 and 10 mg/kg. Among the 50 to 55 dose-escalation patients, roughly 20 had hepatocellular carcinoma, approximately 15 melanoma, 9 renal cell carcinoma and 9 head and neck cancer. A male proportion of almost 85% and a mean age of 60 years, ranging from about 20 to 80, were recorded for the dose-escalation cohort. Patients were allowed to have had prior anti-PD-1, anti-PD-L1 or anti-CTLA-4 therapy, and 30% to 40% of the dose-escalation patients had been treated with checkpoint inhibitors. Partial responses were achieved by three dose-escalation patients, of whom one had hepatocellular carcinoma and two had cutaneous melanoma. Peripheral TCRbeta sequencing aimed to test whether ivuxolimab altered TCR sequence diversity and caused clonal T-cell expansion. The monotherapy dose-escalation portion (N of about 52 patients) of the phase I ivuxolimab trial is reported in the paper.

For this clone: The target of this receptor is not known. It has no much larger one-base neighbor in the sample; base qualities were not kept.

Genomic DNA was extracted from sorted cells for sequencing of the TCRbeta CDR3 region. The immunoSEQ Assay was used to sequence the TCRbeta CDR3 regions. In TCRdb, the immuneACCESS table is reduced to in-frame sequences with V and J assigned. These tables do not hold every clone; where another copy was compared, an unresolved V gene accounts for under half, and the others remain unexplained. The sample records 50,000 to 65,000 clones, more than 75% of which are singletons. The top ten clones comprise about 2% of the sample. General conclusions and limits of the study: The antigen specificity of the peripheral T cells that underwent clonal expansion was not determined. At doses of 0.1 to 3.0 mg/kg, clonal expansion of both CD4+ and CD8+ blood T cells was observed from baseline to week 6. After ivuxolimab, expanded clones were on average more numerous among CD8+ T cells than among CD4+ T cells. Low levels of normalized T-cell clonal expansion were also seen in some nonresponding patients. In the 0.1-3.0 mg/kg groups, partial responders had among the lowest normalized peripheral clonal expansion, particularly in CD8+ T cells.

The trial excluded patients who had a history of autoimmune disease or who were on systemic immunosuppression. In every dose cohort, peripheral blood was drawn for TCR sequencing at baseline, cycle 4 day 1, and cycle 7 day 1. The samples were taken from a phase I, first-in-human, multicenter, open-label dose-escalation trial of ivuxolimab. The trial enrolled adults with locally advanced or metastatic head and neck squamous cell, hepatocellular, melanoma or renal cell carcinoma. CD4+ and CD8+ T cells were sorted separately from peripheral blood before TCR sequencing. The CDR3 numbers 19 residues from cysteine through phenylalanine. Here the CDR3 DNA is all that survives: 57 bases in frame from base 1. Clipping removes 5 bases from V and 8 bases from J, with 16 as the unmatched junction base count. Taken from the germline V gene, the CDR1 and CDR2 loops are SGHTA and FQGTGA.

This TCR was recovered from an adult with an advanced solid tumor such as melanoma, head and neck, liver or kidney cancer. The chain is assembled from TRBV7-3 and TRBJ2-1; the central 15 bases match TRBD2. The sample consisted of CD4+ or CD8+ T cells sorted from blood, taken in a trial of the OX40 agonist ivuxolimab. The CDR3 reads CASSPGTSGGPRGWDEQFF. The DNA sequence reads TGTGCCAGCAGCCCAGGGACTAGCGGGGGGCCACGCGGATGGGATGAGCAGTTCTTC.